This note documents a single T cell receptor (beta chain) sequence. No antigen is known for it. This sample stems from a study of Ad26.COV2.S vaccination and SARS-CoV-2 variants. General observations from the study: Vaccine and placebo recipients had similar non-spike TCR breadth. Substantial post-vaccination breadth of spike-specific CD8+ and CD4+ T cell responses was reported. The TCR breadth and depth analyses may have produced an underestimate of total T cell responses.

Repertoires were generated with immunoSEQ multiplex PCR, while TCRdb's copy carries only in-frame clones and drops some. The table has 75,000 to 100,000 clones, around 82% seen once. The CDR3 has 16 residues. CDR1 is MGHDK, CDR2 SYGVNS, per germline. J gave up 4 bases and V 3 bases, and 8 bases lay outside the gene matches. The clonotype was recovered from a human donor who had recovered from COVID-19. The sample consisted of peripheral blood, taken after recovery from COVID-19. The chain carries TRBV25-1 and TRBJ2-3, with 9 positions matching TRBD2. The CDR3 spells CASSESSGRSPDTQYF. The CDR3 DNA sequence: TGTGCCAGCAGTGAGAGTAGCGGGAGATCCCCAGATACGCAGTATTTT.